A single count supports the clone carrying this TCR beta chain. Germline CDR1 is SGHRS and CDR2 is YFSETQ. Deletions cut 0 bases from V and 2 bases from J, with 8 bases between. The CDR3 consists of 14 residues. The data were taken from a study of T cell responses to AZD1222 COVID-19 vaccine. The assay was immunoSEQ multiplex PCR, and TCRdb's table has in-frame clones only and misses some. The table shows about 140,000 clones, with about 80% occurring only once. The receptor was derived from an adult in good health. The sample here was peripheral blood, taken on day 0 of AZD1222 vaccination. The gene calls are TRBV5-1 and TRBJ1-2; D is undetermined. In DNA form, the CDR3 reads TGCGCCAGCAGCTTGGGACGGAGAAACTATGGCTACACCTTC. It translates to CASSLGRRNYGYTF.